This T cell receptor beta chain was sequenced in a study of blood T cell repertoires in COVID-19. Study-wide context: In each case, the material was cDNA or gDNA derived from T cells, B-cell-depleted T cells, or PBMCs.

Some clones are missing from TCRdb's copy, which holds only in-frame ones; the method was immunoSEQ multiplex PCR. The table lists 200,000 or so clones, 89% of them singletons. Material: PBMCs or T cells enriched from blood (not recorded which). This clonotype was sampled from a middle-aged woman with acute COVID-19.

The CDR3 DNA sequence: TGTGCCAGCAGCTTAGAGGAGTCCTACACCTTC. Protein sequence: CASSLEESYTF. The chain has TRBV11-2 and TRBJ1-2; D unresolved. The ends were cut back, 0 bases at V and 10 bases at J, with 6 bases in the middle. The CDR3 runs to 11 residues. Per germline, CDR1 SGHAT and CDR2 FQNNGV. Combining the CDR3 with reference TRBV11-2 and TRBJ1-2 gives the whole variable domain EAGVAQSPRYKIIEKRQSVAFWCNPISGHATLYWYQQILGQGPKLLIQFQNNGVVDDSQLPKDRFSAERLKGVDSTLKIQPAKLEDSAVYLCASSLEESYTFGSGTRLTVV.